Described below is a single T cell receptor (beta chain) sequence and its context. The sample is drawn from a study of blood T cell repertoires in COVID-19. Study details: Researchers got acute and convalescent COVID-19 samples from the United States, Italy and Spain. Sample material is recorded as cDNA or gDNA derived from T cells, B-cell-depleted T cells, or PBMCs.

Study processing details: Amplification from reference gene primers served as the basis for estimated nucleated cell counts. Sequencing used immunoSEQ multiplex PCR; TCRdb keeps in-frame clones, though not all of them. V and J calls and clone size are as listed in that table; D and trimming were resolved from the DNA. The sample lists 200,000 to 300,000 clones; roughly 86% were seen once. Patients from Seattle were sampled longitudinally, starting during active infection. V was trimmed by 6 bases and J by 3 bases, leaving 9 bases between them. This CDR3 is 12 amino acids long. What was sequenced was peripheral blood. The chain employs TRBV12-3 or TRBV12-4 and TRBJ2-7, with D maybe TRBD2 (6 bases). The TCR sequence derives from a woman in her sixties or seventies with COVID-19, enrolled during active disease. CDR3 amino acids: CASSVGLYEQYF. CDR3 DNA: TGTGCCAGCAGCGTGGGACTCTACGAGCAGTACTTC.